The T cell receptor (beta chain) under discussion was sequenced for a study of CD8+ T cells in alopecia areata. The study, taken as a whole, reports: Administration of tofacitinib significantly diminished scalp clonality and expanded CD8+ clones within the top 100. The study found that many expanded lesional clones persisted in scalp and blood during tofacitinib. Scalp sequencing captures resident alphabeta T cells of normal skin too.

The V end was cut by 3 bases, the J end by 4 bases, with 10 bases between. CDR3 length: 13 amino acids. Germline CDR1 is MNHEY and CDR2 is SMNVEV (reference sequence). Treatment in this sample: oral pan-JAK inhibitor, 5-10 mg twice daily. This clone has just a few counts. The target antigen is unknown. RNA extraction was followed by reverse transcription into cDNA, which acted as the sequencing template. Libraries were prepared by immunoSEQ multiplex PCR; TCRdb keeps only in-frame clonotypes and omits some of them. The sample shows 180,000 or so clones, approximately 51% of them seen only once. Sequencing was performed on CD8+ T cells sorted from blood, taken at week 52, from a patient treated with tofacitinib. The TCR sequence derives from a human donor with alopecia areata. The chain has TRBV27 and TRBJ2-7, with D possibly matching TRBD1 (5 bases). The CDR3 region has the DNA TGTGCCAGCAGTTTGGACATCTCGTACGAGCAGTACTTC. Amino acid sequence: CASSLDISYEQYF.